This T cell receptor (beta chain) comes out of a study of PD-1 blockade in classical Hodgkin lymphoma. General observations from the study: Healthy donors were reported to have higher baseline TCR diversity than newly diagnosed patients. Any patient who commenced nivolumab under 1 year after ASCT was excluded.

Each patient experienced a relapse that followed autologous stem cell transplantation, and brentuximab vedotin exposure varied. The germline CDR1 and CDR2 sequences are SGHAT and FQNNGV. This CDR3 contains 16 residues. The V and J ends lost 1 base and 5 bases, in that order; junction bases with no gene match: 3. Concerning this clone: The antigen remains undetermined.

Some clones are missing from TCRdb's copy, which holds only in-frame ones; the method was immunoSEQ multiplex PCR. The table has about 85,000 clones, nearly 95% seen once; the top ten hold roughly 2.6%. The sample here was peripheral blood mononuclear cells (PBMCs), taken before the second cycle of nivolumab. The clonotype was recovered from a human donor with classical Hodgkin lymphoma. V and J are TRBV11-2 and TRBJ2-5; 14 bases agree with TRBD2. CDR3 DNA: TGTGCCAGCAGCTTAGGGACTAGCGGGAGGATGGAGACCCAGTACTTC. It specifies CASSLGTSGRMETQYF.